One TCR beta chain is described in this entry. The antigen is undetermined. CDR3 length: 17 amino acids. Germline assignment: CDR1 LGHNT and CDR2 FRNRAP. V was shortened by 7 bases and J by 1 base, with 21 bases between the two germline ends. With survey level as its setting, the immunoSEQ assay was v3.0. The method was immunoSEQ multiplex PCR; TCRdb's version includes in-frame clones alone and lacks a portion of them. This sample has tens of thousands of clones, with about nine tenths found just once. These data come from a study of long-term antiretroviral therapy in people with HIV. Overall study results and limits: Records did not include ART adherence, viral resistance or therapy changes. The ART regimens used between the mid-2000s and the late 2010s may be less effective than current ones.

This TCR derives from a man younger than 35 with HIV. The genes are TRBV12-5 and TRBJ2-3, with D possibly TRBD1 on 7 matching bases. Sequencing used unsorted PBMCs, obtained 0.2 years before starting antiretroviral therapy. CDR3 region: CASVLDPTGEGTDTQYF. Written as DNA, the CDR3 is TGTGCTAGTGTTCTAGACCCTACAGGGGAGGGCACAGATACGCAGTATTTT.